This T cell receptor (beta chain) was profiled in a study of T-cell reconstitution after alpha-beta-depleted transplantation in children. A library of TCRbeta sequences, prepared with unique molecular identifiers, was generated. TCRdb redid the calling of the PCR reads with MiXCR, one entry per CDR3 protein. Found here are about half a million distinct CDR3 sequences, around an eighth of them singletons; the top ten hold 5% to 6%. The germline V gene has CDR1 SGHDT and CDR2 YYEEEE. The CDR3 runs 15 residues. V lost 0 bases, J lost 2 bases, and 1 base stayed unmatched. The sequence was collected from a human donor who donated a stem cell graft to a child with combined immunodeficiency. The genes are TRBV5-6 and TRBJ2-3; 9 nucleotides agree with TRBD2. The sequencing used PBMCs from the stem cell graft donor, collected from the stem cell graft. The CDR3 DNA reads as TGTGCCAGCAGCTTGGCTAGCGGGGCCACAGATACGCAGTATTTT. Translated: CASSLASGATDTQYF.